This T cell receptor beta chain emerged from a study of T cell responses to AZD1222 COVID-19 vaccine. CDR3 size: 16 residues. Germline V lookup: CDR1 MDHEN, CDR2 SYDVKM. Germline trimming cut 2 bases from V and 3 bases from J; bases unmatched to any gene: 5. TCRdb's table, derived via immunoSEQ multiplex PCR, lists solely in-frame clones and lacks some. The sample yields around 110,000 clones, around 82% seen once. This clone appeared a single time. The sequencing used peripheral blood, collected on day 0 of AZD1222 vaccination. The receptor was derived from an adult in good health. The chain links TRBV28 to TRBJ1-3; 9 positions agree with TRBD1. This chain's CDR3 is CASSLRDRERGNTIYF. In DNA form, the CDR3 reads TGTGCCAGCAGTTTAAGGGACAGGGAACGTGGAAACACCATATATTTT.